This TCR beta chain stems from a study of blood T cell repertoires in COVID-19. Across the whole study: Some COVID-19 samples were acute and others convalescent; all came from the United States, Italy and Spain. Sample material is recorded as cDNA or gDNA derived from T cells, B-cell-depleted T cells, or PBMCs.

In its sample, this clone was seen a few times. Only in-frame clones appear in the TCRdb table, and some are missing; sequencing was by immunoSEQ multiplex PCR. The sample consists of 150,000 to 200,000 clones, over 80% of them appearing once. V lost 7 bases to trimming and J lost 4 bases; unmatched junction nucleotides: 10. Germline V gene data show CDR1 as LNHDA and CDR2 as SQIVND (reference sequence). This CDR3 is built from 15 residues. Source material: peripheral blood. This TCR was recovered from a woman aged 80 or older with active or convalescent COVID-19. The rearrangement joins TRBV19 to TRBJ1-3, with 7 nucleotides matching TRBD1. The CDR3 spells CASTETGAGGNTIYF. CDR3 nucleotide sequence: TGTGCCAGTACCGAAACAGGGGCTGGAGGAAACACCATATATTTT. Full variable domain (missing parts from reference TRBV19 and TRBJ1-3): DGGITQSPKYLFRKEGQNVTLSCEQNLNHDAMYWYRQDPGQGLRLIYYSQIVNDFQKGDIAEGYSVSREKKESFPLTVTSAQKNPTAFYLCASTETGAGGNTIYFGEGSWLTVV.